A single sample is the source of the 17 T cell receptor beta chains below, sequenced in a study of post-analysis software for immune sequencing data. TCR beta cDNA libraries had unique molecular identifiers. TCRdb independently ran MiXCR on the PCR reads; one entry per CDR3 protein. The sample gives hundreds of thousands of distinct CDR3 sequences, under 70% of which show up once; approximately 4.2% is in the top ten. The antigens for these receptors are not known. Study results and limitations: Higher frequency in patients than in controls was seen for a handful of TRBV segments, with TRBV5-6, TRBV5-1 and TRBV20-1 among them.

The specimen was blood. These receptors all stem from a girl between 10 and 17 years old with multiple sclerosis.

V gene TRBV20-1 combines with J gene TRBJ1-5; no definite D call. The CDR3 loop spans 12 amino acids. V lost 5 bases, J lost 8 bases, and 13 bases lay in between. Germline CDR1 and CDR2: DFQATT and SNEGSKA (reference sequence). CDR3 in DNA: TGCAGTGCTGCGCGCTCCGAGGAGCCCCAGCATTTT. Protein: CSAARSEEPQHF.

This clonotype was found a few times. V and J are TRBV18 and TRBJ1-2; 7 nucleotides match TRBD1. The germline V gene has CDR1 KGHSH and CDR2 LQKENI. J lost 0 bases, V lost 3 bases, and 4 bases had no gene match. The CDR3 is 15 residues long. This CDR3 reads CASSPGTDPNYGYTF. The CDR3 DNA reads TGTGCCAGCTCACCGGGGACAGATCCTAACTATGGCTACACCTTC.

This clonotype was seen only a few times. The chain links TRBV6-1 to TRBJ2-7; D not certain. Trimming stripped 4 bases from V and 2 bases from J, with 9 bases between. The CDR3 runs to 13 residues. CDR1 is MNHNS, CDR2 SASEGT, per germline. The CDR3 loop reads CASSVRDTYEQYF. The CDR3 region has the DNA TGTGCCAGCAGTGTTAGGGATACCTACGAGCAGTACTTC.

V usage is TRBV29-1 and J usage is TRBJ2-1, with 9 bases that match TRBD2. Germline V CDR1 and CDR2: SQVTM, ANQGSEA. This CDR3 spans 13 amino acids. V gave up 7 bases and J gave up 8 bases; unmatched junction bases: 9. As DNA, the CDR3 is TGCAGCGCTTCGGGCGGGAGGGGCTATGAGCAGTTCTTC. Amino acids: CSASGGRGYEQFF.

This sequence joins TRBV5-1 and TRBJ2-1, with D possibly being TRBD1 (5 bases). Germline lookup yields CDR1 SGHRS and CDR2 YFSETQ. CDR3 size: 17 residues. V gave up 4 bases and J gave up 4 bases, with 21 bases separating them. CDR3 loop: CASSAFPGPGEYNEQFF. CDR3 DNA: TGCGCCAGCAGCGCATTCCCAGGGCCGGGTGAATACAATGAGCAGTTCTTC.

The chain links TRBV5-1 to TRBJ2-1; tentatively, D is TRBD1 (5 bases). V lost 0 bases and J 0 bases, leaving 13 bases between the germline ends. Looked up from germline, CDR1 is SGHRS and CDR2 is YFSETQ. The CDR3 has 17 amino acids. The CDR3 DNA follows: TGCGCCAGCAGCTTGGATGGGGCCATGAGCTCCTACAATGAGCAGTTCTTC. Its translation: CASSLDGAMSSYNEQFF. The whole variable domain, remainder taken from reference TRBV5-1 and TRBJ2-1, is KAGVTQTPRYLIKTRGQQVTLSCSPISGHRSVSWYQQTPGQGLQFLFEYFSETQRNKGNFPGRFSGRQFSNSRSEMNVSTLELGDSALYLCASSLDGAMSSYNEQFFGPGTRLTVL.

The chain is built from TRBV3-1 and TRBJ2-5; TRBD2 aligns across 11 bases. Germline trimming cut 1 base from V and 2 bases from J; bases unmatched to any gene: 15. This CDR3 region has 20 residues. Germline CDR1 LGHDT, CDR2 YNNKEL (reference sequence). As DNA, the CDR3 is TGTGCCAGCAGCCAAGCTCATCTAGCGGGAGGTGGATGGGCACAAGAGACCCAGTACTTC. Translation gives CASSQAHLAGGGWAQETQYF.

The gene calls are TRBV12-5 and TRBJ1-5; D not certain. The CDR3 totals 12 residues. Germline V gene sequence: CDR1 LGHNT, CDR2 FRNRAP. V shed 5 bases and J shed 9 bases, with 11 bases lying between them. The chain's CDR3 is CASGDQFGPQHF. CDR3 nucleotide sequence: TGTGCTAGTGGTGATCAGTTCGGGCCCCAGCATTTT.

This CDR3 reads CAISEGSAGARGYTF. The CDR3 DNA sequence: TGTGCCATCAGTGAGGGAAGTGCGGGGGCGCGGGGCTACACCTTC. This chain links TRBV10-3 with TRBJ1-2, with D maybe TRBD1 (6 bases). This CDR3 is 15 amino acids long. CDR1 is ENHRY, CDR2 SYGVKD, per germline. V was trimmed by 2 bases and J by 8 bases, leaving 18 bases between them.

The chain uses TRBV6-5 and TRBJ2-5; 9 bases map to TRBD1. J was trimmed by 1 base and V by 5 bases; bases with no gene match: 5. From germline, CDR1 is MNHEY and CDR2 SVGAGI. This CDR3 region has 15 residues. CDR3 amino acids: CASSQGQGIQETQYF. The CDR3 bases are TGTGCCAGCAGTCAGGGACAGGGAATCCAAGAGACCCAGTACTTC.

This rearrangement joins TRBV5-4 to TRBJ2-5; 8 bases fit TRBD2. The V gene's germline CDR1 is SGHNT and CDR2 YYREEE (reference sequence). This CDR3 is 13 amino acids long. V was clipped by 4 bases and J by 5 bases; unmatched bases: 4. The CDR3 protein is CASSTTSVETQYF. CDR3 coding DNA: TGTGCCAGCAGCACGACTAGCGTGGAGACCCAGTACTTC.

The J gene is TRBJ2-7, the V gene TRBV20-1; 9 bases align to TRBD1. V dropped 1 base and J dropped 3; count of bases not matched to a gene: 13. The CDR3 is made up of 17 amino acids. Germline CDR1 reads DFQATT; CDR2 reads SNEGSKA (reference sequence). CDR3 region: CSARGGQGPSAYYEQYF. CDR3 sequence (DNA): TGCAGTGCTAGAGGTGGACAGGGGCCTAGTGCTTACTACGAGCAGTACTTC.

For this clonotype: A much larger clone sits a single nucleotide away, making a read error possible. In DNA, the CDR3 is TGTGTCATCACCCCGTCGGTGGGGAACTATGGCTACACCTTC. Translating gives CVITPSVGNYGYTF. This sequence joins TRBV10-3 and TRBJ1-2; D is uncertain. The CDR3 has 14 residues. CDR1 ENHRY and CDR2 SYGVKD come from the germline V gene.

This clonotype was counted a few times. This chain links TRBV4-1 with TRBJ2-7, with 10 bases fitting TRBD2. CDR3 size: 15 residues. With 3 bases clipped from V and 3 bases from J, the junction kept 5 bases outside the gene matches. The germline CDR1 and CDR2 sequences are MGHRA and YSYEKL. The CDR3 region has the DNA TGCGCCAGCAGCCAGGAAAGGACTAGCGGCTACGAGCAGTACTTC. This translates into CASSQERTSGYEQYF.

V usage is TRBV10-2 and J usage is TRBJ2-7, with D possibly called TRBD1 or TRBD2 (5 bases each). From germline, CDR1 is WSHSY and CDR2 SAAADI. The length of the CDR3 is 16 residues. V was trimmed by 1 base and J by 4 bases, leaving 17 bases between them. CDR3 DNA: TGCGCCAGCAGTGAGTTGGCCGGTGGGGGTGTTTACGAGCAGTACTTC. It codes for CASSELAGGGVYEQYF.

The chain recombines TRBV3-1 with TRBJ2-3, with 8 bases lining up with TRBD1. Germline V CDR1 and CDR2: LGHDT, YNNKEL (reference sequence). Germline trimming cut 0 bases from V and 6 bases from J; bases unmatched to any gene: 8. The CDR3 extends over 16 amino acids. The CDR3 protein is CASSQDWTGMVDTQYF. The CDR3 nucleotides read TGTGCCAGCAGCCAAGATTGGACAGGGATGGTTGATACGCAGTATTTT.

This clonotype appeared a few times. The chain recombines TRBV10-3 with TRBJ2-1; a possible D gene is TRBD2 (6 bases). V was cut by 2 bases and J by 3 bases, with 23 bases left in between. This CDR3 is 19 amino acids long. CDR1 and CDR2 (germline): ENHRY, SYGVKD. DNA for the CDR3: TGTGCCATCAGTGAGACTAAGGGACTGACGAGCACCCACTACAATGAGCAGTTCTTC. Its translation is CAISETKGLTSTHYNEQFF.